Below, 15 T cell receptor beta chains from the same sample are listed, as sequenced in a study of shared clonotypes between healthy human individuals. Sequencing used immunoSEQ multiplex PCR; TCRdb keeps in-frame clones, though not all of them. This sample has over a million clones, with around 76% found just once. Sequencing used memory CD4+ T cells sorted from blood. Subset noted: CD45RA-negative fraction. The receptors shown here come from a young man in good health.

This clone turned up a few times. This chain links TRBV5-5 with TRBJ2-7; tentative D call: TRBD2 (7 bases). Germline V CDR1 and CDR2: SGHKS, YYEKEE (reference sequence). This CDR3 is built from 15 residues. V lost 1 base, J lost 0 bases, and 11 bases lay in between. For the CDR3, the DNA is TGTGCCAGCAGCTTGCTGGGGGGGCACTCCTACGAGCAGTACTTC. Protein sequence: CASSLLGGHSYEQYF.

This rearrangement joins TRBV30 to TRBJ2-5; the match to TRBD2 covers 7 bases. This CDR3 comprises 16 residues. CDR1 and CDR2 (germline): GTSNPN, SVGIG (reference sequence). V shed 2 bases, J shed 0 bases, and the junction held 9 bases outside the gene matches. The CDR3 loop is CAWSQRAGLYQETQYF. The CDR3 DNA sequence: TGTGCCTGGAGTCAAAGAGCGGGACTATACCAAGAGACCCAGTACTTC.

This clone has just a few counts. The chain joins TRBV5-1 to TRBJ2-7; either TRBD1 or TRBD2 may supply D (5 bases each). The CDR3 loop spans 13 amino acids. Per the germline V gene, CDR1 is SGHRS and CDR2 is YFSETQ. The V end lost 4 bases, the J end lost 4 bases, and 12 bases lay between the germline ends. The CDR3 sequence: CASSQGTAYEQYF. CDR3 bases: TGCGCCAGCAGCCAAGGGACCGCTTACGAGCAGTACTTC.

This clone was recorded at least ten times. This chain's CDR3 is CASSWEPRTDTQYF. The CDR3 DNA follows: TGTGCCAGCAGTTGGGAGCCTCGCACAGATACGCAGTATTTT. V usage is TRBV6-5 and J usage is TRBJ2-3, with D perhaps matching TRBD2 (5 bases). Germline CDR1 reads MNHEY; CDR2 reads SVGAGI. This CDR3 region has 14 residues. V dropped 4 bases and J dropped 1 base, with 9 bases sitting between them.

The chain employs TRBV2 and TRBJ2-2; D is perhaps TRBD1 (5 bases). Germline V gene lookup returns CDR1 SNHLY and CDR2 FYNNEI. This CDR3 region has 19 residues. V dropped 0 bases and J dropped 5 bases, with 22 bases sitting between them. This CDR3 reads CASSEAFHSGLILTGELFF. The CDR3 nucleotides read TGTGCCAGCAGTGAAGCCTTTCATTCAGGGCTGATACTTACCGGGGAGCTGTTTTTT.

The chain uses TRBV7-2 and TRBJ2-3; TRBD2 matches 7 bases. The CDR3 is 15 residues long. The V gene end was trimmed by 2 bases and the J gene end by 4 bases; junction bases not matched to a gene: 6. Germline V gene sequence: CDR1 SGHTA, CDR2 FQGNSA. Here the CDR3 reads CASSLQAGAADTQYF. The CDR3 DNA is TGTGCCAGCAGCTTACAGGCGGGAGCCGCAGATACGCAGTATTTT.

This chain links TRBV28 with TRBJ1-3; TRBD1 matches at 8 bases. CDR3 size: 15 residues. Unmatched junction bases numbered 5, after V lost 7 bases and J lost 0 bases. Germline CDR1 is MDHEN and CDR2 is SYDVKM. CDR3 sequence reads: CASTGQGISGNTIYF. The CDR3 DNA sequence: TGTGCCAGCACTGGACAGGGAATCTCTGGAAACACCATATATTTT.

The CDR3 DNA follows: TGTGCCAGCAGCGGTATGGGGGGAAACACCATATATTTT. This gives the protein CASSGMGGNTIYF. The gene calls are TRBV9 and TRBJ1-3; the D is unclear. The V end was cut by 3 bases, the J end by 4 bases, with 8 bases between. CDR3 length: 13 residues. Germline CDR1 is SGDLS and CDR2 is YYNGEE.

The genes are TRBV19 and TRBJ1-1, with D possibly TRBD1 on 6 matching bases. Trimming stripped 2 bases from V and 1 base from J, with 8 bases between. The germline gives CDR1 LNHDA, CDR2 SQIVND (reference sequence). The CDR3 has 14 residues. The CDR3 DNA follows: TGTGCCAGTAGTATAACAGGGCAGAACACTGAAGCTTTCTTT. Protein product: CASSITGQNTEAFF.

The chain couples TRBV6-5 to TRBJ2-7; 12 bases line up with TRBD2. V shed 7 bases, J shed 3 bases, and the junction held 4 bases outside the gene matches. This CDR3 contains 14 residues. CDR1 and CDR2 (germline): MNHEY, SVGAGI. CDR3 DNA sequence: TGTGCCAGCACCCCGACTAGCGGGGGCTACGAGCAGTACTTC. Amino acid sequence: CASTPTSGGYEQYF.

This rearrangement joins TRBV11-3 to TRBJ2-1, with 8 bases aligning to TRBD2. Germline V gives CDR1 SGHNT, CDR2 YENEEA. Trimming cost V 3 bases and J 2 bases; bases outside gene matches: 6. This CDR3 region has 16 residues. In DNA form, the CDR3 reads TGTGCCAGCAGCTTTAGCGGGGTGCCCCCCTACAATGAGCAGTTCTTC. It yields the protein CASSFSGVPPYNEQFF.

The chain has TRBV5-1 and TRBJ2-3, with TRBD2 identical over 11 bases. The CDR3 is 16 amino acids. The V and J ends lost 2 bases and 4 bases, in that order; junction bases with no gene match: 6. Germline V gives CDR1 SGHRS, CDR2 YFSETQ. The CDR3 nucleotides are TGCGCCAGCAGCTTAGCGATTAGCGGGGGGGCAGATACGCAGTATTTT. Translation gives CASSLAISGGADTQYF.

This clone appeared many times. The V and J genes are TRBV27 and TRBJ1-2; D gene uncertain. Germline V gene sequence: CDR1 MNHEY, CDR2 SMNVEV (reference sequence). Trimming removed 8 bases at V and 4 bases at J, with 11 bases between. The CDR3 spans 12 residues. The CDR3: CASYGYLYGYTF. Here the CDR3 DNA reads TGTGCCAGCTACGGTTACCTCTATGGCTACACCTTC.

As regards this clone: The same CDR3 can be traced to other DNA sequences in this sample. The chain recombines TRBV12-5 with TRBJ2-1; no clear D. Deletions cut 1 base from V and 4 bases from J, with 2 bases between. The germline CDR1 and CDR2 sequences are LGHNT and FRNRAP. The CDR3 length is 12 residues. The CDR3 DNA is TGTGCTAGTGGTTTGGGATACAATGAGCAGTTCTTC. Translated, it gives CASGLGYNEQFF.

This chain connects TRBV19 to TRBJ2-7, with 13 bases matching TRBD2. V was pared by 5 bases and J by 4 bases, with 8 bases of the junction left unmatched. The length of the CDR3 is 16 residues. In germline, CDR1 is LNHDA, CDR2 SQIVND (reference sequence). The chain's CDR3 is CASSPGATSGRYEQYF. CDR3 nucleotide sequence: TGTGCCAGTAGTCCCGGAGCGACTAGCGGGAGGTACGAGCAGTACTTC.